What follows are 18 T cell receptor beta chains derived from one specimen sequenced in a study of blood T cell repertoires in COVID-19. Method: immunoSEQ multiplex PCR; TCRdb's copy keeps in-frame clones and lacks some. The table lists around 180,000 clones, 80% to 90% of them singletons, with about 11% in the top ten. The sequenced sample consisted of peripheral blood. The source is a woman older than 75 with COVID-19, enrolled during active disease.

This sequence joins TRBV4-3 and TRBJ2-2; 16 bases are a match to TRBD2. J lost 3 bases, V lost 0 bases, and 7 bases had no gene match. This CDR3 region has 20 residues. The germline CDR1 and CDR2 sequences are LGHNA and YSLEER. CDR3 in amino acids: CASSQESGTSGGVHTGELFF. In DNA form, the CDR3 reads TGCGCCAGCAGCCAAGAGTCTGGGACTAGCGGGGGGGTGCACACCGGGGAGCTGTTTTTT.

The chain recombines TRBV19 with TRBJ2-2, with D hard to call. Germline CDR1 LNHDA, CDR2 SQIVND (reference sequence). The V end lost 5 bases, the J end lost 1 base, and 8 bases lay between the germline ends. CDR3 size: 14 residues. CDR3 sequence (DNA): TGTGCCAGTAGTGGTACGGTGAACACCGGGGAGCTGTTTTTT. Amino acid sequence: CASSGTVNTGELFF.

This clone occurred once. The genes are TRBV28 and TRBJ2-1; maybe TRBD2 (6 bases). CDR3 length: 13 amino acids. Trimming cost V 6 bases and J 7 bases, with 13 bases left between them. Germline V gene sequence: CDR1 MDHEN, CDR2 SYDVKM. The CDR3 DNA reads as TGTGCCAGCAGGGAGGGACGGCCAAATGAGCAGTTCTTC. As protein: CASREGRPNEQFF. Full variable domain (rest looked up from reference TRBV28 and TRBJ2-1): DVKVTQSSRYLVKRTGEKVFLECVQDMDHENMFWYRQDPGLGLRLIYFSYDVKMKEKGDIPEGYSVSREKKERFSLILESASTNQTSMYLCASREGRPNEQFFGPGTRLTVL.

The CDR3 sequence: CASRRDISYEQYF. In DNA, the CDR3 is TGTGCCAGTCGAAGGGACATCTCCTACGAGCAGTACTTC. J is TRBJ2-7 and V is TRBV19, with D possibly being TRBD1 (6 bases). Germline V lookup: CDR1 LNHDA, CDR2 SQIVND (reference sequence). V gave up 8 bases and J gave up 0 bases, with 11 bases separating them. The CDR3 is made up of 13 amino acids.

This clone was detected only once. V and J are TRBV11-3 and TRBJ1-3; a possible D gene is TRBD1 (6 bases). The CDR3 consists of 15 residues. Germline V gene data show CDR1 as SGHNT and CDR2 as YENEEA. Trimming took 0 bases from V and 4 from J, leaving 10 bases between them. CDR3 bases: TGTGCCAGCAGCTTAGACGCCGGGACAGGAAACACCATATATTTT. Its translation: CASSLDAGTGNTIYF.

This clone was counted a single time. The CDR3 DNA is TGTGCCAGCAGCCGCTTACTAGCGGTACATCCTTACAATGAGCAGTTCTTC. As protein: CASSRLLAVHPYNEQFF. The chain couples TRBV14 to TRBJ2-1; 8 bases are a match to TRBD2. V was pared by 4 bases and J by 4 bases, with 12 bases of the junction left unmatched. The CDR3 spans 17 residues. Germline V CDR1 and CDR2: SGHDN, FVKESK.

The chain links TRBV3-1 (or the pseudogene TRBV3-2) to TRBJ2-7; 16 bases fit TRBD2. The V segment lost 4 bases and the J segment 1 base; nucleotides outside the gene matches: 4. From germline, CDR1 is LGHDT and CDR2 YNNKEL (reference sequence). The CDR3 consists of 17 residues. This chain's CDR3 is CASSRGTSGGGSYEQYF. For the CDR3, the DNA is TGTGCCAGCAGCCGAGGGACTAGCGGGGGGGGGTCCTACGAGCAGTACTTC.

This clone was recorded a few times. The chain carries TRBV28 and TRBJ2-7; 10 bases are shared with TRBD2. The CDR3 loop spans 14 amino acids. The germline V gene has CDR1 MDHEN and CDR2 SYDVKM. V was clipped by 1 base and J by 5 bases; unmatched bases: 2. The CDR3 bases are TGTGCCAGCAGTTTATCTAGCGGGAGAGACGAGCAGTACTTC. The encoded protein is CASSLSSGRDEQYF.

In this sample, this clone turned up once. This chain uses TRBV19 with TRBJ1-2, with TRBD1 matching over 9 bases. V lost 5 bases and J lost 2; bases outside the gene matches: 6. CDR3 length equals 15 residues. CDR1 is LNHDA and CDR2 is SQIVND in the germline V gene (reference sequence). CDR3 region: CASSPDRGENYGYTF. The CDR3 coding sequence is TGTGCCAGTAGTCCGGACAGGGGCGAAAACTATGGCTACACCTTC.

Worth noting for this clone: A junction boundary mismatches the germline segment, possibly from a read error. The CDR3, as DNA: TGTGCCAGCAACTTGAGGCTAGCGGGGTACACAGATACGCAGTATTTT. Translated, it gives CASNLRLAGYTDTQYF. The J gene is TRBJ2-3, the V gene TRBV5-4, with 9 nucleotides matching TRBD2. The CDR3 covers 16 residues. Looked up from germline, CDR1 is SGHNT and CDR2 is YYREEE (reference sequence).

The chain carries TRBV11-3 and TRBJ2-7; D possibly corresponds to TRBD1 (6 bases). This CDR3 contains 15 residues. V lost 5 bases, J lost 4 bases, and 18 bases lay in between. Germline-derived CDR1 and CDR2 are SGHNT and YENEEA. For the CDR3, the DNA is TGTGCCAGCAGCCGCCGGACAGTAGGATCTTACGAGCAGTACTTC. Translating it yields CASSRRTVGSYEQYF.

CDR3 bases: TGTGCCAGCAGTTTGGGGGGGCGTCAGTACAATGAGCAGTTCTTC. It encodes CASSLGGRQYNEQFF. The chain links TRBV27 to TRBJ2-1, with a tentative D call TRBD2 (7 bases). Germline V gives CDR1 MNHEY, CDR2 SMNVEV (reference sequence). The CDR3 has 15 amino acids. The V gene lost 3 bases and the J gene lost 4 bases, with 13 bases spanning the gap.

This clone is a singleton in its sample. The chain uses TRBV2 and TRBJ2-7; D possibly corresponds to TRBD2 (6 bases). CDR1 and CDR2 from the germline V gene are SNHLY and FYNNEI. CDR3 length: 12 residues. V dropped 6 bases and J dropped 7 bases, with 13 bases sitting between them. The CDR3 DNA reads as TGTGCCAGCAGCCAATTCCGGGAGGAGCAGTACTTC. Encoded protein: CASSQFREEQYF.

The chain uses TRBV19 and TRBJ1-6; D may be TRBD1 (5 bases). The V gene lost 6 bases and the J gene lost 2 bases, with 5 bases spanning the gap. The CDR3 is made up of 13 amino acids. The germline gives CDR1 LNHDA, CDR2 SQIVND (reference sequence). The CDR3 DNA reads TGTGCCAGTAGGGACACCTATAATTCACCCCTCCACTTT. This gives the protein CASRDTYNSPLHF.

The V and J genes are TRBV5-4 and TRBJ1-2, with unresolved D. Trimming pared 0 bases from V and 7 bases from J, leaving 4 bases between. The CDR3 covers 11 residues. Germline loops: CDR1 SGHNT, CDR2 YYREEE (reference sequence). DNA for the CDR3: TGTGCCAGCAGCTTGGGGCTTGGCTACACCTTC. Translated, it gives CASSLGLGYTF.

The chain employs TRBV29-1 and TRBJ2-1, with a possible D match to TRBD1 (5 bases). CDR1 is SQVTM, CDR2 ANQGSEA, per germline. The CDR3 runs to 14 residues. Trimming pared 2 bases from V and 4 bases from J, leaving 12 bases between. The CDR3 reads CSVEIGDWYNEQFF. CDR3 DNA sequence: TGCAGCGTTGAAATAGGGGATTGGTACAATGAGCAGTTCTTC.

The chain links TRBV6-6 to TRBJ2-7; TRBD1 matches at 7 bases. Germline V CDR1 and CDR2: MNHNY, SVGAGI (reference sequence). The CDR3 consists of 15 residues. V dropped 0 bases and J dropped 0; count of bases not matched to a gene: 2. The CDR3 DNA reads as TGTGCCAGCAGTTACTCGACAGGGTCCTCCTACGAGCAGTACTTC. Translating it yields CASSYSTGSSYEQYF.

The V and J genes are TRBV29-1 and TRBJ1-1; 9 bases are a match to TRBD1. This CDR3 is built from 14 residues. Germline lookup yields CDR1 SQVTM and CDR2 ANQGSEA. V lost 7 bases to trimming and J lost 2 bases; unmatched junction nucleotides: 8. In nucleotides, the CDR3 is TGCAGCGCTGCGACAGGGGGGTCTAACACTGAAGCTTTCTTT. This translates into CSAATGGSNTEAFF.